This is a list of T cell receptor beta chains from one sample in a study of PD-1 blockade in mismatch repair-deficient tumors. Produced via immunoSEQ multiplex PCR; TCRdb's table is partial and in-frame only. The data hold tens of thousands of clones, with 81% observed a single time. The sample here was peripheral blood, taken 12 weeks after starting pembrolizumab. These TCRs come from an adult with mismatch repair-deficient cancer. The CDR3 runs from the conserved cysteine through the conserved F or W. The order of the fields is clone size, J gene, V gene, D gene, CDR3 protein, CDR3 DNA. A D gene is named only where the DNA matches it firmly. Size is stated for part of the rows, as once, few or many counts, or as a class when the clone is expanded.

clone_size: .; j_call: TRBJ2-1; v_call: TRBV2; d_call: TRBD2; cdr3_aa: CASSPGLAGGSSYNEQFF; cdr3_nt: TGTGCCAGCAGTCCCGGACTAGCGGGAGGGAGCTCCTACAATGAGCAGTTCTTC
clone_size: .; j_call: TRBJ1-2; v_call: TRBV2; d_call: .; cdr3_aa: CASSGGVPGTNYGYTF; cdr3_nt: TGTGCCAGCAGCGGAGGGGTTCCGGGGACTAACTATGGCTACACCTTC
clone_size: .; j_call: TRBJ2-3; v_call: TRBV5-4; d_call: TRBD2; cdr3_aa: CASSPGLADTQYF; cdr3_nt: TGTGCCAGCAGCCCCGGACTAGCGGATACGCAGTATTTT
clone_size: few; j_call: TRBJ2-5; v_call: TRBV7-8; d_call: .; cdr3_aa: CASSLGVWGGQETQYF; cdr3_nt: TGTGCCAGCAGCTTGGGGGTCTGGGGCGGGCAAGAGACCCAGTACTTC
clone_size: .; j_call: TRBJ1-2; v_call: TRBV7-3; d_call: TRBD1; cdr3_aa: CASSLGRTGGFGYTF; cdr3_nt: TGTGCCAGCAGCTTAGGCCGGACAGGGGGCTTTGGCTACACCTTC
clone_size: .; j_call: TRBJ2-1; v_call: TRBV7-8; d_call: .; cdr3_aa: CASSLAPRDSSYNEQFF; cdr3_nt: TGTGCCAGCAGCTTAGCCCCACGTGACAGCTCCTACAATGAGCAGTTCTTC
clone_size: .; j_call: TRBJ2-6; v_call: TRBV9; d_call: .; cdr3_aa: CASSVAGGANVLTF; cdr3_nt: TGTGCCAGCAGCGTAGCTGGGGGGGCCAACGTCCTGACTTTC
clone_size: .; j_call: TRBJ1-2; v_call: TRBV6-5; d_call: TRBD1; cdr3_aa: CASSQGQNYGYTF; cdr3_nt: TGTGCCAGCAGTCAGGGACAGAACTATGGCTACACCTTC
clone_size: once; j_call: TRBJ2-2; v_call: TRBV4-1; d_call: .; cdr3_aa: CASSVGVTNTGELFF; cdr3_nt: TGCGCCAGCAGCGTCGGCGTGACGAACACCGGGGAGCTGTTTTTT
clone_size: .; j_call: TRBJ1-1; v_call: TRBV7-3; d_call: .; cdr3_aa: CASSEATGTRTEAFF; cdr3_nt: TGTGCCAGCAGCGAAGCGACTGGGACTCGCACTGAAGCTTTCTTT
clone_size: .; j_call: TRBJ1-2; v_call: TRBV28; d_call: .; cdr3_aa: CASGGLNWYGYTF; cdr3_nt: TGTGCCAGCGGGGGTCTCAATTGGTATGGCTACACCTTC
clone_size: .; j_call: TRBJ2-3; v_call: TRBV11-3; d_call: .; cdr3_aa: CASSLRSTGTDTQYF; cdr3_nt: TGTGCCAGCAGCTTACGGAGCACGGGCACAGATACGCAGTATTTT
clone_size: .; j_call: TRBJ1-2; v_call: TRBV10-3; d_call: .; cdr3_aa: CAISESASDYGYTF; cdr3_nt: TGTGCCATCAGTGAGTCGGCATCCGACTATGGCTACACCTTC
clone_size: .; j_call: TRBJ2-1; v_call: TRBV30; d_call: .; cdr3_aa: CAWRPGGTARGEQFF; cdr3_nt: TGTGCCTGGAGGCCCGGTGGGACGGCCAGAGGTGAGCAGTTCTTC
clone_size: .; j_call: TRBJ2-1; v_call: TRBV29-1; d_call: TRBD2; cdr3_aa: CSALLAGGNEQFF; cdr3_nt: TGCAGCGCCCTACTAGCGGGAGGCAATGAGCAGTTCTTC
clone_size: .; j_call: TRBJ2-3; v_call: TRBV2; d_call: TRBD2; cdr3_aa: CASSGTSLYTQYF; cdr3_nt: TGTGCCAGCAGTGGGACTAGTCTGTATACGCAGTATTTT
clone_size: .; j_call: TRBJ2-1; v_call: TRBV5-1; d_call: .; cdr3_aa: CASSSKEGWQFF; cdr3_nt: TGCGCCAGCAGCTCGAAAGAGGGTTGGCAGTTCTTC
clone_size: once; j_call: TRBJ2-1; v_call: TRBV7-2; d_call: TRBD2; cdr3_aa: CASSLEFSGATYNEQFF; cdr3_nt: TGTGCCAGCAGCTTAGAGTTTAGCGGGGCGACCTACAATGAGCAGTTCTTC
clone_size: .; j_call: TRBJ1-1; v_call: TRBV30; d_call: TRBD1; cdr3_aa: CAWSEPGGNTEAFF; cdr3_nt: TGTGCCTGGAGTGAACCAGGGGGAAACACTGAAGCTTTCTTT
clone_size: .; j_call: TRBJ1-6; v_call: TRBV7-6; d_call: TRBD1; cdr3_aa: CASSGTGDNSPLHF; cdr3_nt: TGTGCCAGCAGCGGGACAGGGGATAATTCACCCCTCCACTTT
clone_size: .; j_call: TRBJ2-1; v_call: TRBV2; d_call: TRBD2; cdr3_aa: CASSAGAPRGGFF; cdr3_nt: TGTGCCAGCAGTGCGGGAGCCCCCCGGGGGGGGTTCTTC
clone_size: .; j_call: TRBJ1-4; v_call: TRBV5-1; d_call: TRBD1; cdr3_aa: CASRKGQLGEKLFF; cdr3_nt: TGCGCCAGCAGGAAGGGACAGCTGGGTGAAAAACTGTTTTTT
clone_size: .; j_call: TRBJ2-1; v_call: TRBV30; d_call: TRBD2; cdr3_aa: CAWSVPASGSTREQFF; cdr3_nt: TGTGCCTGGAGTGTACCGGCTAGCGGGAGTACTCGGGAGCAGTTCTTC
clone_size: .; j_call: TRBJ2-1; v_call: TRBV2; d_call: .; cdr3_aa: CASSESGSLEQFF; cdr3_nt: TGTGCCAGCAGTGAAAGTGGTTCCCTTGAGCAGTTCTTC
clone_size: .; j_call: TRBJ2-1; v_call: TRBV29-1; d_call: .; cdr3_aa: CSVEEGYNEQFF; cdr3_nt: TGCAGCGTTGAGGAGGGGTACAATGAGCAGTTCTTC
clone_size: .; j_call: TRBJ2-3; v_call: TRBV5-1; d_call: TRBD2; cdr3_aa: CASSFGLAASTDTQYF; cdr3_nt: TGCGCCAGCAGCTTTGGGCTAGCGGCTAGCACAGATACGCAGTATTTT
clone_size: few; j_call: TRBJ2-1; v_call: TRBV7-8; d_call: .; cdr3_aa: CASSLLAHNEQFF; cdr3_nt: TGTGCCAGCAGCCTACTAGCCCACAATGAGCAGTTCTTC
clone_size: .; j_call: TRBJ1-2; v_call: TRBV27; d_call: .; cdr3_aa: CTSRPSVKGDYTF; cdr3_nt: TGTACCAGCAGGCCAAGCGTCAAAGGGGACTACACCTTC